A single sample gave rise to the 20 T cell receptor beta chains below, sequenced in a study of cytomegalovirus exposure and HLA in healthy donors. The PCR was carried out with 60 Vbeta primers and 13 Jbeta primers. Measured with immunoSEQ multiplex PCR; TCRdb has only the in-frame clones, and not every one. The sample has about 190,000 clones, roughly three quarters seen once; the top ten hold 1.6%. Sequencing was done on a sample of PBMCs. These receptors came from a woman aged 18-29 years in good health and CMV-seronegative.

V gene TRBV27 combines with J gene TRBJ2-7, with a tentative D call TRBD1 (5 bases). The CDR3 is 16 amino acids. Germline CDR1 reads MNHEY; CDR2 reads SMNVEV (reference sequence). The V end lost 0 bases, the J end lost 3 bases, and 15 bases lay between the germline ends. In DNA form, the CDR3 reads TGTGCCAGCAGTTTATCGAATCCAGGGTTGAGCTACGAGCAGTACTTC. Its translation: CASSLSNPGLSYEQYF.

The table lists this clone with many counts. The rearrangement joins TRBV6-6 to TRBJ1-2, with a possible D match to TRBD1 (5 bases). The V gene's germline CDR1 is MNHNY and CDR2 SVGAGI (reference sequence). The CDR3 spans 11 residues. The V end lost 8 bases, the J end lost 2 bases, and 6 bases lay between the germline ends. CDR3 protein: CASGQNYGYTF. The CDR3 nucleotides are TGTGCCAGCGGACAAAACTATGGCTACACCTTC.

The rearrangement joins TRBV7-8 to TRBJ2-1; D might be TRBD2 (5 bases). The germline gives CDR1 SGHVS, CDR2 FQNEAQ. Trimming took 3 bases from V and 0 from J, leaving 12 bases between them. The CDR3 runs 16 residues. CDR3 nucleotides: TGTGCCAGCAGCTTGGGAGCTGGGAGCTCCTACAATGAGCAGTTCTTC. Translated, it gives CASSLGAGSSYNEQFF. Complete variable domain (other parts from reference TRBV7-8 and TRBJ2-1): GAGVSQSPRYKVAKRGQDVALRCDPISGHVSLFWYQQALGQGPEFLTYFQNEAQLDKSGLPSDRFFAERPEGSVSTLKIQRTQQEDSAVYLCASSLGAGSSYNEQFFGPGTRLTVL.

The gene calls are TRBV25-1 and TRBJ1-2; 9 nucleotides align to TRBD1. The trim removed 6 bases at V and 6 bases at J, leaving 8 bases unmatched. CDR3 length equals 14 residues. Per germline, CDR1 MGHDK and CDR2 SYGVNS. CDR3 nucleotide sequence: TGTGCCAGCAGATCCGGACAGGGGAGAAATGGCTACACCTTC. Protein sequence: CASRSGQGRNGYTF.

As DNA, the CDR3 is TGTGCCAGCCACGCCCCCGGGACAGGGAATTCACCCCTCCACTTT. Its translation: CASHAPGTGNSPLHF. The chain couples TRBV25-1 to TRBJ1-6, with 9 bases that match TRBD1. This CDR3 comprises 15 residues. Germline V gene data show CDR1 as MGHDK and CDR2 as SYGVNS. Trimming cost V 8 bases and J 7 bases; bases outside gene matches: 9.

The CDR3 nucleotides read TGTGCCAGCAGTGAAACATGGACTAACAATGAGCAGTTCTTC. It yields the protein CASSETWTNNEQFF. The rearrangement joins TRBV6-1 to TRBJ2-1; tentative D call: TRBD2 (6 bases). CDR1 is MNHNS, CDR2 SASEGT, per germline. The CDR3 runs to 14 residues. The V and J ends lost 2 bases and 5 bases respectively, with 10 bases between them.

The chain joins TRBV7-9 to TRBJ1-1, with 7 bases aligning to TRBD1. Germline-derived CDR1 and CDR2 are SEHNR and FQNEAQ (reference sequence). With V trimmed by 7 bases and J by 4 bases, 9 bases remained unmatched. The CDR3 extends over 14 amino acids. The CDR3: CASTATGLFTEAFF. CDR3 nucleotides: TGTGCCAGCACCGCGACAGGGCTTTTCACTGAAGCTTTCTTT.

CDR3 nucleotide sequence: TGTGCCTGGAGTGAGGAGAAGGGCACAGATACGCAGTATTTT. It codes for CAWSEEKGTDTQYF. J is TRBJ2-3 and V is TRBV30; D is unclear. CDR1 is GTSNPN and CDR2 is SVGIG in the germline V gene (reference sequence). V was clipped by 1 base and J by 1 base, with 9 bases between them. The CDR3 is made up of 14 amino acids.

V gene TRBV27 combines with J gene TRBJ2-3; D might be TRBD2 (5 bases). The CDR3 spans 17 residues. Germline V gene data show CDR1 as MNHEY and CDR2 as SMNVEV (reference sequence). The CDR3 is CWSSSIPRDPSTDTQYF. For the CDR3, the DNA is TGTTGGAGCAGTTCCATACCCCGGGATCCAAGCACAGATACGCAGTATTTT.

This clone has only one observation. This sequence joins TRBV2 and TRBJ2-5; tentative D call: TRBD1 (5 bases). The V gene lost 6 bases and the J gene lost 5 bases, with 19 bases spanning the gap. CDR1 and CDR2 (germline): SNHLY, FYNNEI. The CDR3 spans 15 residues. CDR3 sequence (DNA): TGTGCCAGCAGGGCCCTAAGTGGGGCTATTGAGACCCAGTACTTC. As protein: CASRALSGAIETQYF.

The CDR3 nucleotides are TGTGCCAGCAGTGAACCCGGCAGGTACGAGCAGTACTTC. It specifies CASSEPGRYEQYF. The J gene is TRBJ2-7, the V gene TRBV25-1, with D unresolved. This CDR3 contains 13 residues. The germline gives CDR1 MGHDK, CDR2 SYGVNS. V lost 2 bases to trimming and J lost 4 bases, with 9 bases between them.

The rearrangement uses TRBV7-9 and TRBJ2-1; TRBD1 might be the D (6 bases). The CDR3 sequence is 12 residues long. Looked up from germline, CDR1 is SEHNR and CDR2 is FQNEAQ (reference sequence). Trimming shortened V by 4 bases and J by 11 bases, and 12 bases separated the two germline ends. CDR3 coding DNA: TGTGCCAGCAGCTCCTCAGGGGCGAAGCAGTTCTTC. Protein: CASSSSGAKQFF. Based on the CDR3 plus reference TRBV7-9 and TRBJ2-1, the full variable domain is DTGVSQNPRHKITKRGQNVTFRCDPISEHNRLYWYRQTLGQGPEFLTYFQNEAQLEKSRLLSDRFSAERPKGSFSTLEIQRTEQGDSAMYLCASSSSGAKQFFGPGTRLTVL.

The V call is TRBV6-1, the J call TRBJ2-3, with 13 bases that match TRBD2. The CDR3 loop spans 17 amino acids. Germline values: CDR1 MNHNS, CDR2 SASEGT. V was clipped by 2 bases and J by 5 bases; unmatched bases: 7. CDR3 bases: TGTGCCAGCAGTGAAACTAGCGGGGGGGTCACGGGAGATACGCAGTATTTT. Amino acids: CASSETSGGVTGDTQYF.

This chain uses TRBV2 with TRBJ1-2, with TRBD1 matching 7 bases. V was pared by 1 base and J by 0 bases, with 2 bases of the junction left unmatched. Germline CDR1 SNHLY, CDR2 FYNNEI. The CDR3 is 15 amino acids. This CDR3 reads CASSEGGTANYGYTF. CDR3 nucleotide sequence: TGTGCCAGCAGTGAAGGGGGGACAGCTAACTATGGCTACACCTTC.

V and J are TRBV5-1 and TRBJ2-1; 8 positions agree with TRBD2. Trimming cost V 4 bases and J 1 base; bases outside gene matches: 4. In germline, CDR1 is SGHRS, CDR2 YFSETQ. The CDR3 extends over 15 amino acids. The CDR3 DNA reads TGCGCCAGCAGCCTTAGCGGGGAATCCTACAATGAGCAGTTCTTC. It is translated as CASSLSGESYNEQFF.

The J gene is TRBJ2-5, the V gene TRBV6-1; possibly TRBD1 for D (6 bases). The J call may not be correct, given that the DNA end is closer to TRBJ2-7. The V gene's germline CDR1 is MNHNS and CDR2 SASEGT. CDR3 size: 13 residues. The CDR3 coding sequence is TGTGCCAGCAGTGTCGGACAGCCCTACGAGCAGTACTTC. It encodes CASSVGQPYEQYF.

The genes are TRBV7-7 and TRBJ1-5, with 9 bases identical to TRBD1. Per the germline V gene, CDR1 is SSHAT and CDR2 is FNYEAQ (reference sequence). The CDR3 loop spans 16 amino acids. Trimming took 7 bases from V and 6 from J; bases not matched to a gene: 13. In nucleotides, the CDR3 is TGTGCCAGCACCCTTAGTCTGTACAGGGGGCTTCAGCCCCAGCATTTT. This translates into CASTLSLYRGLQPQHF.

The rearrangement links TRBV6-5 to TRBJ1-1, with 9 bases matching TRBD1. The V gene's germline CDR1 is MNHEY and CDR2 SVGAGI. V lost 6 bases and J lost 1; bases outside the gene matches: 6. The CDR3 length is 15 residues. The CDR3 loop is CASRPTQGANTEAFF. The CDR3 DNA reads as TGTGCCAGCAGGCCTACACAGGGGGCGAACACTGAAGCTTTCTTT.

The CDR3 coding sequence is TGTGCCAGCGTCGGCGGGAGTGGAGAGACCCAGTACTTC. Residues: CASVGGSGETQYF. J is TRBJ2-5 and V is TRBV6-5; 7 bases are shared with TRBD2. CDR3 length equals 13 residues. The V segment lost 8 bases and the J segment 4 bases; nucleotides outside the gene matches: 7. CDR1 and CDR2 (germline): MNHEY, SVGAGI.

This clone appeared a few times. The rearrangement links TRBV4-1 to TRBJ2-1; 9 bases agree with TRBD2. Unmatched junction bases numbered 16, after V lost 1 base and J lost 15 bases. From germline, CDR1 is MGHRA and CDR2 YSYEKL. This CDR3 has 16 residues. The CDR3 protein is CASSQVGGRANRGGFF. For the CDR3, the DNA is TGCGCCAGCAGCCAAGTCGGCGGGAGGGCCAATAGAGGTGGGTTCTTC.